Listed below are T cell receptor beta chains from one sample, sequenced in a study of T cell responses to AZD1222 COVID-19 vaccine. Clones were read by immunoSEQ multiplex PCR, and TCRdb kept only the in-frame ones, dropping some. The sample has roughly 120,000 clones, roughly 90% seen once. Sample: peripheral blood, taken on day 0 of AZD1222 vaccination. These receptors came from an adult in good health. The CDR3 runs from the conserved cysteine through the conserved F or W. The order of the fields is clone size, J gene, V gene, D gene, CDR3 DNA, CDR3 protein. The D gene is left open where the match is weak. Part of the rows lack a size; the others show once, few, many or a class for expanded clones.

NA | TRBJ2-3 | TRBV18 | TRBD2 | TGTGCCAGCTCACTCGGGACTAGCGGGGGGAAGACGCAGTATTTT | CASSLGTSGGKTQYF
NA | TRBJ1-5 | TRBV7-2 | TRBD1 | TGTGCCAGCAGCTACCTACAGGGGGATCAGCCCCAGCATTTT | CASSYLQGDQPQHF
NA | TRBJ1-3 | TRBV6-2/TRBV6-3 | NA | TGTGCCAGCAGCCGAGGAAACACCATATATTTT | CASSRGNTIYF
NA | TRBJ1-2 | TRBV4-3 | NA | TGCGCCAGCAGTCTTTCAGCTAACTATGGCTACACCTTC | CASSLSANYGYTF
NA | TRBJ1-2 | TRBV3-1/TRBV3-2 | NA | TGTGCCAGCAGCCAAGATCGGGGCCGGGGGACTAACTATGGCTACACCTTC | CASSQDRGRGTNYGYTF
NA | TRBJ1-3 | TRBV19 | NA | TGTGCCAGTAGTATCGGAGGGGCTGGAAACACCATATATTTT | CASSIGGAGNTIYF
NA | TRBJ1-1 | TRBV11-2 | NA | TGTGCCAGCAGCCCTACGAGGAATGAAGCTTTCTTT | CASSPTRNEAFF
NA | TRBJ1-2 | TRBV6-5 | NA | TGTGCCAGCAGTTACTCGAGAGGGGCTGGTGGCTACACCTTC | CASSYSRGAGGYTF
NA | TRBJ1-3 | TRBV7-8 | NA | TGTGCCAGCAGCGCCGACTCTGGAAACACCATATATTTT | CASSADSGNTIYF
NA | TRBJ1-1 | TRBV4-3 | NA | TGCGCCAGCAGCCAAGATTGGAAACAGGCGGAAACCCCTGAAGCTTTCTTT | CASSQDWKQAETPEAFF
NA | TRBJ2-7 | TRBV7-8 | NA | TGTGCCAGCAGCTTATCCCTCCACGAGCAGTACTTC | CASSLSLHEQYF
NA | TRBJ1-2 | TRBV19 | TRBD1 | TGTGCCAGTAGGCTACAGGGGACCTATGGCTACACCTTC | CASRLQGTYGYTF
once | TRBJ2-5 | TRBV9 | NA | TGTGCCAGCAGCGTAGCTGGGGACGAGACCCAGTACTTC | CASSVAGDETQYF
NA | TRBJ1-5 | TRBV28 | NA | TGTGCCAGCAGTTACCCCCCGGGACCGGTTAGCAATCAGCCCCAGCATTTT | CASSYPPGPVSNQPQHF
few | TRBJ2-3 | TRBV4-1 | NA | TGCGCCAGCAGCCAAGAACCCAGTCGGTATACGCAGTATTTT | CASSQEPSRYTQYF
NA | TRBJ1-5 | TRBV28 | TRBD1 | TGTGCCAGCAGCTACAGACAGGGGAATCAGCCCCAGCATTTT | CASSYRQGNQPQHF
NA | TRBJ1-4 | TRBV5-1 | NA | TGCGCCAGCAGCTCGGGACAAAATGAAAAACTGTTTTTT | CASSSGQNEKLFF
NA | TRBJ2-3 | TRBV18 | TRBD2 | TGTGCCAGCTCACAAGGACTAGCGGGAGCCACGGGCACAGATACGCAGTATTTT | CASSQGLAGATGTDTQYF
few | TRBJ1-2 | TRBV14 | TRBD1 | TGTGCCAGCAGCCTCCTCGAGGACAGGAGTTATGGCTACACCTTC | CASSLLEDRSYGYTF
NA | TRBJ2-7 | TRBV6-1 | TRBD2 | TGTGCCAGCAGTGCGTCCGGACTAGCGGGTAGAGGCTCCTACGAGCAGTACTTC | CASSASGLAGRGSYEQYF
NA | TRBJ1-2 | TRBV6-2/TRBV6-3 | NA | TGTGCCAGCAGTTACTCCCGGTACAGGGACCACTATGGCTACACCTTC | CASSYSRYRDHYGYTF
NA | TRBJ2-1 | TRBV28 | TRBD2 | TGTGCCAGCAATCAATTCGGACTAGCGGGATGGTATGAGCAGTTCTTC | CASNQFGLAGWYEQFF
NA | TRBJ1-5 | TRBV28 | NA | TGTGCCAGCAGTCTTCCGTCGACAGGCCTTAGCAATCAGCCCCAGCATTTT | CASSLPSTGLSNQPQHF
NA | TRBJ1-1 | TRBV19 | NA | TGTGCCAGTAGGGGATTTACTGAAGCTTTCTTT | CASRGFTEAFF
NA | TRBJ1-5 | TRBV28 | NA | TGTGCCAGCCTACCCGGTGGGGCGGGGGACACCCTCTGGGGGGGCAATCAGCCCCAGCATTTT | CASLPGGAGDTLWGGNQPQHF
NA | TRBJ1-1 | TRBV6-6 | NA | TGTGCCAGCAGTTACATGGACACTGAAGCTTTCTTT | CASSYMDTEAFF
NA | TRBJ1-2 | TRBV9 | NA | TGTGCCAGCAGCGTAGGGTTGGGCTACACCTTC | CASSVGLGYTF
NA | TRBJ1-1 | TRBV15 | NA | TGTGCCACCAGCAGAGATTATAACAGGGACACTGAAGCTTTCTTT | CATSRDYNRDTEAFF
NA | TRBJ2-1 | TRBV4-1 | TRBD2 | TGCGCCAGCAGCCAACCCGAAGCGGGGCGATCCTACAATGAGCAGTTCTTC | CASSQPEAGRSYNEQFF
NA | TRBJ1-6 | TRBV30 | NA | TGTGCCTGGAGGGTACTCGACCGGAGCTCCTATAATTCACCCCTCCACTTT | CAWRVLDRSSYNSPLHF
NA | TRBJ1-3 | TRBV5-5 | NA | TGTGCCAGCAGCTTGGTTAGTGGGGGCCCTGGAAACACCATATATTTT | CASSLVSGGPGNTIYF
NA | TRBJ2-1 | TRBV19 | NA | TGTGCCAGTAGTATTTCTAGCCCCCCAAAAAATGAGCAGTTCTTC | CASSISSPPKNEQFF
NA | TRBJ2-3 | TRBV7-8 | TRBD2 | TGTGCCAGCAGCTCCCCGAGCGGGAGGGCCACCGATTTT | CASSSPSGRATDF
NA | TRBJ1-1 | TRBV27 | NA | TGTGCCAGCAGTTTATCCGGACACCTGAACACTGAAGCTTTCTTT | CASSLSGHLNTEAFF
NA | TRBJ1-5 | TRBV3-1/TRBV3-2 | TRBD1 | TGTGCCAGCAGTTCGGACAGGGGGCATCAGCCCCAGCATTTT | CASSSDRGHQPQHF
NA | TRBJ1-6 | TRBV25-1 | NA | TGTGCCAGCAGTGAAGGACCAGCAGTTTATAATTCACCCCTCCACTTT | CASSEGPAVYNSPLHF
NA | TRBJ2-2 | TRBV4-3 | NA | TGCGCCAGCAGCCAAGTAGCGTCGAACACCGGGGAGCTGTTTTTT | CASSQVASNTGELFF
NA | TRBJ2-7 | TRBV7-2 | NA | TGTGCCAGCAGCTCCCCTCCAATGTGGGAGCAGTACTTC | CASSSPPMWEQYF
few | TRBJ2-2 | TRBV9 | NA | TGTGCCAGCAGCCCTGGGGGGTCCGGGGAGCTGTTTTTT | CASSPGGSGELFF
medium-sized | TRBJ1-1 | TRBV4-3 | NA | TGCGCCAGCAGCCCAGAATGGGGGAGGACTGAAGCTTTCTTT | CASSPEWGRTEAFF
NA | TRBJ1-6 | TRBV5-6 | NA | TGTGCCAGCAGCTTGTTCCTGGCACCGGAAGGTTCACCCCTCCACTTT | CASSLFLAPEGSPLHF
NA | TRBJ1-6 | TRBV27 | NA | TGTGCCAGCGGAAAACAGGGAGGGACAAATAATTCACCCCTCCACTTT | CASGKQGGTNNSPLHF
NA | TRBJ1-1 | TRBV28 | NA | TGTGCCAGCAGTCTCTTGAACACTGAAGCTTTCTTT | CASSLLNTEAFF
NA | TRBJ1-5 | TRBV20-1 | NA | TGCAGTGCTGGCTTTCAGCCCCAGCATTTT | CSAGFQPQHF
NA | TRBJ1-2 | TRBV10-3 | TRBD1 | TGTGCCATCAGTCCCGGGACAGGGAGCGGCTATGGCTACACCTTC | CAISPGTGSGYGYTF
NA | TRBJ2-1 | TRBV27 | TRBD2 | TGTGCCAGCACAGCGGGAGAAGTTACCAATGAGCAGTTCTTC | CASTAGEVTNEQFF
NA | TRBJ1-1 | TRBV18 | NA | TGTGCCAGCTCACCACCGAAGACGGGGAACACTGAAGCTTTCTTT | CASSPPKTGNTEAFF
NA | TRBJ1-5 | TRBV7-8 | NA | TGTGCCAGCAGCCCGGGGGTGAGCAATCAGCCCCAGCATTTT | CASSPGVSNQPQHF
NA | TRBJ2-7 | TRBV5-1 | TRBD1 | TGCGCCAGCAGCTTTGGTACCCGGGACAGGGATATACAACAAATCTACGAGCAGTACTTC | CASSFGTRDRDIQQIYEQYF
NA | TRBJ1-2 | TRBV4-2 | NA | TGTGCCAGCAGCCAAGAAGGCCCCAGAGCGAACTATGGCTACACCTTC | CASSQEGPRANYGYTF
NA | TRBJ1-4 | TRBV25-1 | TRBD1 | TGTGCCAGCAGTGTTTCCGGGACAGGGAGTGAAAAACTGTTTTTT | CASSVSGTGSEKLFF
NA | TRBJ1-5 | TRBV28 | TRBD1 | TGTGCCAGCAGCACCCGGACAGGAACGAGAAATCAGCCCCAGCATTTT | CASSTRTGTRNQPQHF
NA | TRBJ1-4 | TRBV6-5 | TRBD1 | TGTGCCAGCAGCCAAGGACAGGGCTGGGAAAAACTGTTTTTT | CASSQGQGWEKLFF
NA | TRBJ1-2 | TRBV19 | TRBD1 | TGTGCCAGTACCGCCCGGGACAGGACCTTCGAGGGTGGCTACACCTTC | CASTARDRTFEGGYTF
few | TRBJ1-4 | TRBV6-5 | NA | TGTGCCAGCAGTACAACTAATGAAAAACTGTTTTTT | CASSTTNEKLFF
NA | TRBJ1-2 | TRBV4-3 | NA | TGCGCCAGCAGCCAATCCGACAGCGCCGGTCGCTACACCTTC | CASSQSDSAGRYTF
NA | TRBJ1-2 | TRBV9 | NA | TGTGCCAGCAGCCCCCGGGACACTAGCTATGGCTACACCTTC | CASSPRDTSYGYTF
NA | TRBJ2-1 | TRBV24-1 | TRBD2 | TGTGCCACCAGTGACGGGGGGAAATCCCACAATGAGCAGTTCTTC | CATSDGGKSHNEQFF
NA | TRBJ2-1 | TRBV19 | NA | TGTGCCAGTATTTGGACCGTCTCCTACAATGAGCAGTTCTTC | CASIWTVSYNEQFF
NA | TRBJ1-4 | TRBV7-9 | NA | TGTGCCAGCAGCTTAGCGTCGACTAATGAAAAACTGTTTTTT | CASSLASTNEKLFF